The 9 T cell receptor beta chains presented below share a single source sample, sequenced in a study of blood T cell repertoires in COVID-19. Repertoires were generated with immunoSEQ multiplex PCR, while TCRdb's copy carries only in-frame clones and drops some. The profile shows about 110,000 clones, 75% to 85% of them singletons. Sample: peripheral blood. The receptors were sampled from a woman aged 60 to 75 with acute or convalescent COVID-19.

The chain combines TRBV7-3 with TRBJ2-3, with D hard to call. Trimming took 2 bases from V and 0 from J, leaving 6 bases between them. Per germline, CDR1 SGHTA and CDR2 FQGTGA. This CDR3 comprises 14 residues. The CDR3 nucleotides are TGTGCCAGCAGCTTAGGCCGTAGCACAGATACGCAGTATTTT. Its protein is CASSLGRSTDTQYF.

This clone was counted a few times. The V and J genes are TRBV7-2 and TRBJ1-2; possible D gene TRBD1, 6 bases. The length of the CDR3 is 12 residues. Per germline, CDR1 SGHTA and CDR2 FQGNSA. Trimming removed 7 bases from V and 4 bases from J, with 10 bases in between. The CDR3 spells CASTGQTYGYTF. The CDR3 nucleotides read TGTGCCAGCACGGGACAAACCTATGGCTACACCTTC.

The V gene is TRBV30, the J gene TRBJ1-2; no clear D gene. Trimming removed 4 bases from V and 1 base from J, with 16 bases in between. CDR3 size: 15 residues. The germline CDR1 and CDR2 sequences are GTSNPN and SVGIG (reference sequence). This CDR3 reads CAWMRRLAVNYGYTF. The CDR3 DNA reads TGTGCCTGGATGCGGCGCCTGGCAGTTAACTATGGCTACACCTTC.

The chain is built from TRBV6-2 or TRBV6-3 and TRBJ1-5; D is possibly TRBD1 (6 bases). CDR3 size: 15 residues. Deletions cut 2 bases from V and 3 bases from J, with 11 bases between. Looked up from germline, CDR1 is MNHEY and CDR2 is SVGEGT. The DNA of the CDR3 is TGTGCCAGCAGTTACGTGGGGGCCCCCAATCAGCCCCAGCATTTT. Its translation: CASSYVGAPNQPQHF.

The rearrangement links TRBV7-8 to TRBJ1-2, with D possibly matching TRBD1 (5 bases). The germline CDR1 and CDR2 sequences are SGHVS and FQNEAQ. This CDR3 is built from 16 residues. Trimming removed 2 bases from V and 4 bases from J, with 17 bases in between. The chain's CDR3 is CASSLLVGPGGYGYTF. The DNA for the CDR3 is TGTGCCAGCAGCTTACTTGTTGGACCGGGGGGCTATGGCTACACCTTC.

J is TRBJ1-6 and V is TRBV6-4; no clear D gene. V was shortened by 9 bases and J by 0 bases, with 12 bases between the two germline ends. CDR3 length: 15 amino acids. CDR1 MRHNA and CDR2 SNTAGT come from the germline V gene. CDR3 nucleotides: TGTGCCAGACCCGAGGCCAGCTCCTATAATTCACCCCTCCACTTT. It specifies CARPEASSYNSPLHF.

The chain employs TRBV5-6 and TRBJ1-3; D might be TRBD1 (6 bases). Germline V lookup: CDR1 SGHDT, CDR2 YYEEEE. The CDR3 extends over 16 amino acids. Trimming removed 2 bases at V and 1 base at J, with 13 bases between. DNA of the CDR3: TGTGCCAGCAGCTTAGGCAGGGGAGCGTCTGGAAACACCATATATTTT. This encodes CASSLGRGASGNTIYF. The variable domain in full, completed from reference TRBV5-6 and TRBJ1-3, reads DAGVTQSPTHLIKTRGQQVTLRCSPKSGHDTVSWYQQALGQGPQFIFQYYEEEERQRGNFPDRFSGHQFPNYSSELNVNALLLGDSALYLCASSLGRGASGNTIYFGEGSWLTVV.

CDR3 amino acids: CASSLARGQETQYF. CDR3 bases: TGTGCCAGCAGCTTGGCGCGGGGGCAAGAGACCCAGTACTTC. This chain joins TRBV5-4 and TRBJ2-5; 7 bases agree with TRBD2. The CDR3 totals 14 residues. Unmatched junction bases numbered 1, after V lost 0 bases and J lost 2 bases. Germline V gene lookup returns CDR1 SGHNT and CDR2 YYREEE (reference sequence).

CDR3 sequence: CASSQGSGLYTGELFF. CDR3 nucleotides: TGTGCCAGCAGCCAAGGTTCGGGACTATACACCGGGGAGCTGTTTTTT. The chain links TRBV14 to TRBJ2-2; 7 bases line up with TRBD2. There are 16 residues in the CDR3. Germline loops: CDR1 SGHDN, CDR2 FVKESK. V shed 1 base and J 3 bases; nucleotides not matched to a gene: 5.